A single sample gave rise to the 21 T cell receptor beta chains below, sequenced in a study of neoadjuvant anti-PD-1 for oral cavity cancer. Sequenced by immunoSEQ multiplex PCR; TCRdb stores in-frame clones only, minus some. The top ten clones hold 16% of a sample with some 40,000 clones, 35% to 45% of them seen once. Time point denoted: after neoadjuvant nivolumab, at surgical resection. This material consisted of tumor tissue, taken after nivolumab (anti-PD-1) treatment. These receptors were obtained from a person aged 35-79 years with oral cavity squamous cell carcinoma.

The V call is TRBV2, the J call TRBJ1-5, with TRBD1 as a possible D gene (6 bases). Trimming shortened V by 10 bases and J by 4 bases, and 17 bases separated the two germline ends. This CDR3 contains 14 residues. Per germline, CDR1 SNHLY and CDR2 FYNNEI. The CDR3 protein is CATRGGTLNQPQHF. Written as DNA, the CDR3 is TGTGCCACCCGAGGAGGGACATTAAATCAGCCCCAGCATTTT.

There are a few counts of this clone. The chain employs TRBV6-6 and TRBJ2-1, with D uncertain. Deletions cut 4 bases from V and 4 bases from J, with 5 bases between. The CDR3 consists of 12 residues. Germline V gene lookup returns CDR1 MNHNY and CDR2 SVGAGI (reference sequence). CDR3 sequence: CASSSAYNEQFF. The CDR3 region has the DNA TGTGCCAGCAGTTCCGCGTACAATGAGCAGTTCTTC.

This chain uses TRBV6-5 with TRBJ1-2, with no clear D. CDR3 length: 13 residues. In germline, CDR1 is MNHEY, CDR2 SVGAGI. The ends were cut back, 2 bases at V and 2 bases at J, with 6 bases in the middle. CDR3 nucleotide sequence: TGTGCCAGCAGTTACGGGCAGAACTATGGCTACACCTTC. It specifies CASSYGQNYGYTF.

This chain links TRBV7-3 with TRBJ2-3; TRBD1 might be the D (6 bases). CDR1 SGHTA and CDR2 FQGTGA come from the germline V gene. The CDR3 loop spans 14 amino acids. The germline V and J ends were trimmed by 2 bases and 11 bases, with 17 bases remaining between them. For the CDR3, the DNA is TGTGCCAGCAGCTTAGGGGTAGGGGGATCGGGGCAGTATTTT. Residues: CASSLGVGGSGQYF.

Here the CDR3 DNA reads TGTGCCAGCAGTCCCCGGGACACCCATCAGCCCCAGCATTTT. As protein: CASSPRDTHQPQHF. The chain is built from TRBV6-6 and TRBJ1-5; maybe TRBD1 (6 bases). Trimming took 5 bases from V and 5 from J, leaving 13 bases between them. The CDR3 runs 14 residues. The germline gives CDR1 MNHNY, CDR2 SVGAGI (reference sequence).

This clone was found once. The chain has TRBV7-2 and TRBJ2-1; no firm D call. The CDR3 has 14 residues. V was clipped by 5 bases and J by 0 bases, with 8 bases between them. Germline V gene lookup returns CDR1 SGHTA and CDR2 FQGNSA. CDR3 residues: CASSRGSSYNEQFF. CDR3 coding DNA: TGTGCCAGCAGCCGAGGTTCCTCCTACAATGAGCAGTTCTTC.

J is TRBJ2-3 and V is TRBV29-1; 9 nucleotides line up with TRBD2. V was clipped by 7 bases and J by 7 bases; unmatched bases: 15. CDR1 and CDR2 from the germline V gene are SQVTM and ANQGSEA. This CDR3 is built from 15 residues. CDR3: CSGRVGGGALNTQYF. CDR3 in DNA: TGCAGCGGCCGAGTAGGCGGGGGGGCCCTAAATACGCAGTATTTT.

The V gene is TRBV2, the J gene TRBJ2-1; 11 positions match TRBD2. The junction had 7 bases not matched to a gene; V was cut back by 4 bases and J by 8 bases. The CDR3 totals 15 residues. Looked up from germline, CDR1 is SNHLY and CDR2 is FYNNEI. The CDR3 protein is CASSVSGGAWDEQFF. The CDR3 nucleotides are TGTGCCAGCAGTGTTAGCGGGGGGGCATGGGATGAGCAGTTCTTC.

There are many counts of this clone. This rearrangement joins TRBV29-1 to TRBJ2-4; D may correspond to TRBD1 or TRBD2 (6 bases each). CDR3 size: 13 residues. The germline CDR1 and CDR2 sequences are SQVTM and ANQGSEA. The V gene lost 7 bases and the J gene lost 8 bases, with 18 bases spanning the gap. The CDR3 sequence is CSAGGHPGDIQYF. As DNA, the CDR3 is TGCAGCGCCGGGGGCCACCCAGGGGACATTCAGTACTTC.

The table lists this clone with a count of one. This chain connects TRBV27 to TRBJ2-7; D is unclear. From germline, CDR1 is MNHEY and CDR2 SMNVEV (reference sequence). CDR3 length equals 14 residues. The V end was cut by 4 bases, the J end by 4 bases, with 14 bases between. The CDR3 is CASSSDAGRYEQYF. In nucleotides, the CDR3 is TGTGCCAGCAGTTCGGATGCCGGTCGGTACGAGCAGTACTTC.

This clone turned up a few times. The rearrangement uses TRBV7-2 and TRBJ2-2; D is unresolved. Trimming pared 4 bases from V and 3 bases from J, leaving 9 bases between. The CDR3 contains 14 residues. CDR1 and CDR2 (germline): SGHTA, FQGNSA. CDR3 sequence: CASSSYSHTGELFF. CDR3 DNA: TGTGCCAGCAGCTCATACAGCCACACCGGGGAGCTGTTTTTT. Full variable domain (missing parts from reference TRBV7-2 and TRBJ2-2): GAGVSQSPSNKVTEKGKDVELRCDPISGHTALYWYRQSLGQGLEFLIYFQGNSAPDKSGLPSDRFSAERTGGSVSTLTIQRTQQEDSAVYLCASSSYSHTGELFFGEGSRLTVL.

The V call is TRBV7-7, the J call TRBJ2-7; D is possibly TRBD2 (6 bases). In germline, CDR1 is SSHAT, CDR2 FNYEAQ (reference sequence). This CDR3 region has 13 residues. V gave up 2 bases and J gave up 5 bases, with 10 bases separating them. The CDR3 loop reads CASSLRWGDEQYF. DNA for the CDR3: TGTGCCAGCAGCTTAAGGTGGGGGGACGAGCAGTACTTC.

V usage is TRBV4-1 and J usage is TRBJ2-2, with D unclear. The CDR3 is 16 residues long. Trimming pared 1 base from V and 1 base from J, leaving 10 bases between. Germline assignment: CDR1 MGHRA and CDR2 YSYEKL. CDR3 sequence (DNA): TGCGCCAGCAGCCAAGGTCCAGATCGGAACACCGGGGAGCTGTTTTTT. Translating gives CASSQGPDRNTGELFF.

This clone was observed a few times. The chain carries TRBV30 and TRBJ1-3; no clear D gene. Germline V gene data show CDR1 as GTSNPN and CDR2 as SVGIG (reference sequence). V dropped 0 bases and J dropped 4 bases, with 7 bases sitting between them. CDR3 length: 13 residues. The CDR3 DNA follows: TGTGCCTGGAGTGTCACCTTAGGAAACACCATATATTTT. It is translated as CAWSVTLGNTIYF.

This clone was counted at least ten times. The chain combines TRBV19 with TRBJ2-1; TRBD2 might be the D (5 bases). V was shortened by 3 bases and J by 3 bases, with 12 bases between the two germline ends. This CDR3 spans 15 amino acids. Germline-derived CDR1 and CDR2 are LNHDA and SQIVND (reference sequence). Written as DNA, the CDR3 is TGTGCCAGTAGTATTAGGCTAGGGAGCTACAATGAGCAGTTCTTC. Translation: CASSIRLGSYNEQFF.

This clone was counted between two and nine times. V gene TRBV29-1 combines with J gene TRBJ2-7, with D possibly TRBD1 on 6 matching bases. The germline V gene encodes CDR1 SQVTM and CDR2 ANQGSEA. Deletions cut 6 bases from V and 3 bases from J, with 15 bases between. The length of the CDR3 is 13 residues. CDR3 bases: TGCAGCGTCGATAAGGACAGAGTCTACGAGCAGTACTTC. It translates to CSVDKDRVYEQYF.

This clone occurred many times. V usage is TRBV5-1 and J usage is TRBJ2-7; D unresolved. The CDR3 spans 11 residues. The V gene lost 4 bases and the J gene lost 5 bases, with 7 bases spanning the gap. The germline CDR1 and CDR2 sequences are SGHRS and YFSETQ. CDR3 DNA: TGCGCCAGCAGCGCGTTCGACGAGCAGTACTTC. Its protein is CASSAFDEQYF.

The count of this clone is one. This sequence joins TRBV29-1 and TRBJ2-1; 7 bases are shared with TRBD2. J lost 0 bases, V lost 3 bases, and 11 bases had no gene match. Germline V gene data show CDR1 as SQVTM and CDR2 as ANQGSEA. The CDR3 is 17 residues long. The CDR3 nucleotides read TGCAGCGTTGAGCCCTTTTCGGGACTACCCTCCTACAATGAGCAGTTCTTC. Amino acid sequence: CSVEPFSGLPSYNEQFF.

The chain couples TRBV28 to TRBJ2-1; perhaps TRBD1 as D (5 bases). Per germline, CDR1 MDHEN and CDR2 SYDVKM. Trimming left V 7 bases short and J 4 bases short, with 14 bases between. The CDR3 loop spans 14 amino acids. CDR3 region: CASTLTDSYNEQFF. CDR3 DNA sequence: TGTGCCAGCACCCTGACAGATAGTTACAATGAGCAGTTCTTC.

This clone showed up just a few times. V is TRBV11-3 and J is TRBJ2-7, with a possible D match to TRBD2 (6 bases). This CDR3 region has 14 residues. Looked up from germline, CDR1 is SGHNT and CDR2 is YENEEA. The germline V and J ends were trimmed by 1 base and 4 bases, with 11 bases remaining between them. CDR3 in amino acids: CASSLAFGGYEQYF. Here the CDR3 DNA reads TGTGCCAGCAGCTTAGCCTTCGGGGGATACGAGCAGTACTTC.

The chain has TRBV5-4 and TRBJ2-3; the match to TRBD2 covers 11 bases. Trimming removed 9 bases from V and 2 bases from J; junction bases left unmatched: 8. Germline V gene sequence: CDR1 SGHNT, CDR2 YYREEE (reference sequence). The CDR3 covers 15 residues. The CDR3 here is CAITSGRRDTDTQYF. The CDR3, as DNA: TGTGCCATTACTAGCGGGAGAAGGGACACAGATACGCAGTATTTT.